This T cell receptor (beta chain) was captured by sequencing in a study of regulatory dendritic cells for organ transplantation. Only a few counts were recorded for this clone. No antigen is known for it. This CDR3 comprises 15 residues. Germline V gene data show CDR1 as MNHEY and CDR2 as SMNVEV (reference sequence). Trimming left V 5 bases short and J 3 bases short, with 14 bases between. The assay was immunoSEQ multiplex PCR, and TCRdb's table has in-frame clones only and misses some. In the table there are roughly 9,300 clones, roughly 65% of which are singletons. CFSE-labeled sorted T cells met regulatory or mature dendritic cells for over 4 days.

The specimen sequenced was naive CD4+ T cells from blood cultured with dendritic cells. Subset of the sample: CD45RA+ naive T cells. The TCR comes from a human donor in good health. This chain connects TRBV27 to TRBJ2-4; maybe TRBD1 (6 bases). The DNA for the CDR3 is TGTGCCAGCAGTCCACGGACAGCGGACAAAAACATTCAGTACTTC. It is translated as CASSPRTADKNIQYF.